Listed below are T cell receptor beta chains from one sample, sequenced in a study of cytomegalovirus exposure and HLA in healthy donors. Sequenced by immunoSEQ multiplex PCR; TCRdb stores in-frame clones only, minus some. The data show around 120,000 clones, with about three quarters seen just once and around 1.8% held by the top ten. Material: PBMCs. The receptor set was obtained from a woman in her thirties or forties in good health and CMV-seronegative. CDR3s include the opening cysteine and the closing phenylalanine or tryptophan. Fields, in order: V gene, D gene, J gene, clone size, CDR3 protein, CDR3 DNA. The D gene is left open where the match is weak. For some rows the clone size is stated as once, few or many, or as a class when expanded; others skip it.

V: TRBV18; D: TRBD1; J: TRBJ1-2; size: .; CDR3: CASSPAQGGGYTF; DNA: TGTGCCAGCTCACCGGCCCAGGGGGGTGGCTACACCTTC
V: TRBV30; D: TRBD1; J: TRBJ1-5; size: .; CDR3: CAWKGGPNQPQHF; DNA: TGTGCCTGGAAAGGGGGCCCCAATCAGCCCCAGCATTTT
V: TRBV19; D: .; J: TRBJ2-7; size: few; CDR3: CASSAETGKGTYEQYF; DNA: TGTGCCAGTAGTGCCGAAACAGGGAAAGGGACCTACGAGCAGTACTTC
V: TRBV5-1; D: .; J: TRBJ1-5; size: .; CDR3: CASRQGYGNQPQHF; DNA: TGCGCCAGCAGACAGGGCTATGGCAATCAGCCCCAGCATTTT
V: TRBV9; D: TRBD2; J: TRBJ2-3; size: .; CDR3: CASSVGGSGSVADTQYF; DNA: TGTGCCAGCAGCGTAGGTGGGAGCGGGAGTGTGGCAGATACGCAGTATTTT
V: TRBV5-1; D: .; J: TRBJ1-2; size: .; CDR3: CASSLEQLSYTF; DNA: TGCGCCAGCAGCTTGGAACAGCTTAGCTACACCTTC
V: TRBV5-1; D: TRBD1; J: TRBJ2-3; size: .; CDR3: CASARDRGGADTQYF; DNA: TGCGCCAGCGCCAGGGACAGGGGTGGAGCAGATACGCAGTATTTT
V: TRBV2; D: TRBD1; J: TRBJ2-7; size: .; CDR3: CASSPRTGPTYEQYF; DNA: TGTGCCAGCAGCCCAAGGACAGGGCCGACCTACGAGCAGTACTTC
V: TRBV27; D: TRBD1; J: TRBJ2-1; size: .; CDR3: CASSYRGDEQFF; DNA: TGTGCCAGCAGTTACAGGGGCGATGAGCAGTTCTTC
V: TRBV7-2; D: .; J: TRBJ1-1; size: .; CDR3: CASSFTGATEAFF; DNA: TGTGCCAGCAGCTTTACTGGGGCGACTGAAGCTTTCTTT
V: TRBV28; D: .; J: TRBJ2-7; size: .; CDR3: CASSTPQGYEQYF; DNA: TGTGCCAGCAGTACGCCACAGGGTTACGAGCAGTACTTC
V: TRBV11-2; D: TRBD1; J: TRBJ1-1; size: .; CDR3: CASSTTRTGALNTEAFF; DNA: TGTGCCAGCAGCACGACCCGGACAGGGGCGCTGAACACTGAAGCTTTCTTT
V: TRBV7-3; D: TRBD2; J: TRBJ2-1; size: once; CDR3: CASSLTSGATWGEQFF; DNA: TGTGCCAGCAGCTTGACCAGCGGGGCCACTTGGGGTGAGCAGTTCTTC
V: TRBV9; D: TRBD2; J: TRBJ2-7; size: .; CDR3: CASSVDGGGYEQYF; DNA: TGTGCCAGCAGCGTAGACGGGGGAGGGTACGAGCAGTACTTC
V: TRBV15; D: TRBD1; J: TRBJ2-5; size: .; CDR3: CATSSGQGEFETQYF; DNA: TGTGCCACCAGCAGTGGACAGGGGGAATTCGAGACCCAGTACTTC
V: TRBV6-1; D: .; J: TRBJ2-7; size: .; CDR3: CASSVTSYEQYF; DNA: TGTGCCAGCAGCGTTACTAGTTACGAGCAGTACTTC
V: TRBV15; D: TRBD1; J: TRBJ1-2; size: .; CDR3: CATSTEGDRSGYTF; DNA: TGTGCCACCAGCACCGAGGGGGACAGATCGGGCTACACCTTC
V: TRBV29-1; D: .; J: TRBJ1-3; size: .; CDR3: CSVRADTIYF; DNA: TGCAGCGTTCGCGCGGACACCATATATTTT
V: TRBV11-2; D: TRBD1; J: TRBJ1-1; size: .; CDR3: CASSFIEQGAGGTEAFF; DNA: TGTGCCAGCAGCTTCATCGAACAGGGGGCGGGTGGCACTGAAGCTTTCTTT
V: TRBV5-8; D: TRBD1; J: TRBJ1-1; size: .; CDR3: CASSANRGTEAFF; DNA: TGTGCCAGCAGCGCGAACAGGGGCACTGAAGCTTTCTTT
V: TRBV27; D: TRBD1; J: TRBJ2-7; size: few; CDR3: CASSPTQGAGEQYF; DNA: TGTGCCAGCAGCCCTACCCAGGGGGCAGGTGAGCAGTACTTC
V: TRBV21-1; D: .; J: TRBJ2-7; size: .; CDR3: CASSKESPGDSGRSYWGIPYEQYF; DNA: TGTGCCAGCAGCAAAGAGAGTCCGGGAGATAGCGGGAGATCGTATTGGGGTATTCCCTACGAGCAGTACTTC
V: TRBV25-1; D: .; J: TRBJ2-7; size: .; CDR3: CASSTQGQIGIYEQYF; DNA: TGTGCCAGCAGTACCCAGGGGCAAATAGGAATCTACGAGCAGTACTTC
V: TRBV10-3; D: .; J: TRBJ1-5; size: .; CDR3: CAISESGHSQPQHF; DNA: TGTGCCATCAGTGAGTCGGGACATTCCCAGCCCCAGCATTTT
V: TRBV6-1; D: TRBD1; J: TRBJ2-7; size: .; CDR3: CASSSPGQGVSEQYF; DNA: TGTGCCAGCAGTTCCCCCGGACAGGGGGTTTCCGAGCAGTACTTC
V: TRBV5-4; D: TRBD2; J: TRBJ2-1; size: once; CDR3: CASSRTSGTFSGYNEQFF; DNA: TGTGCCAGCAGTCGGACTAGCGGGACGTTCTCCGGCTACAATGAGCAGTTCTTC
V: TRBV15; D: TRBD1; J: TRBJ2-1; size: .; CDR3: CATSSDEDRAYNEQFF; DNA: TGTGCCACCAGCAGTGATGAGGACAGGGCCTACAATGAGCAGTTCTTC
V: TRBV7-3; D: TRBD1; J: TRBJ1-1; size: .; CDR3: CASSWGQGITEAFF; DNA: TGTGCCAGCAGCTGGGGACAGGGGATCACTGAAGCTTTCTTT
V: TRBV15; D: .; J: TRBJ2-1; size: few; CDR3: CATSRGSSAVYNEQFF; DNA: TGTGCCACCAGCAGAGGGAGTAGCGCTGTCTACAATGAGCAGTTCTTC
V: TRBV4-2; D: .; J: TRBJ2-5; size: .; CDR3: CASSQVAGRETQYF; DNA: TGTGCCAGCAGCCAAGTAGCCGGGAGAGAGACCCAGTACTTC
V: TRBV6-5; D: TRBD1; J: TRBJ1-3; size: .; CDR3: CASRTGNRNTIYF; DNA: TGTGCCAGCAGGACAGGGAACCGAAACACCATATATTTT
V: TRBV5-1; D: TRBD1; J: TRBJ1-6; size: .; CDR3: CASSQGAGESPLHF; DNA: TGCGCCAGCAGCCAGGGGGCAGGGGAATCACCCCTCCACTTT
V: TRBV7-3; D: TRBD2; J: TRBJ2-3; size: .; CDR3: CASSLRGAGGWADTQYF; DNA: TGTGCCAGCAGCTTAAGAGGTGCGGGAGGCTGGGCAGATACGCAGTATTTT
V: TRBV19; D: TRBD2; J: TRBJ2-7; size: .; CDR3: CASSQRAGGRSSYEQYF; DNA: TGTGCCAGTAGTCAGCGAGCGGGGGGCCGAAGCTCCTACGAGCAGTACTTC
V: TRBV5-1; D: .; J: TRBJ1-1; size: .; CDR3: CASSFRGNDEAFF; DNA: TGCGCCAGCAGCTTTAGGGGAAACGATGAAGCTTTCTTT
V: TRBV5-1; D: .; J: TRBJ2-2; size: once; CDR3: CASAPGLLGELFF; DNA: TGCGCCAGCGCCCCGGGACTCCTCGGGGAGCTGTTTTTT
V: TRBV27; D: TRBD1; J: TRBJ1-1; size: .; CDR3: CASSSDSGQGSSEAFF; DNA: TGTGCCAGCAGTTCCGATTCGGGACAGGGGTCGTCTGAAGCTTTCTTT
V: TRBV28; D: TRBD1; J: TRBJ1-2; size: .; CDR3: CASSTLDRAWGNGYTF; DNA: TGTGCCAGCAGCACTCTCGACAGGGCCTGGGGGAATGGCTACACCTTC
V: TRBV5-5; D: TRBD1; J: TRBJ2-3; size: .; CDR3: CASSIDRGQHTDTQYF; DNA: TGTGCCAGCAGCATCGACAGGGGCCAACACACAGATACGCAGTATTTT
V: TRBV28; D: .; J: TRBJ2-5; size: few; CDR3: CASSSEGRGETQYF; DNA: TGTGCCAGCTCTAGCGAAGGCCGGGGTGAGACCCAGTACTTC
V: TRBV18; D: .; J: TRBJ1-2; size: .; CDR3: CASSPLAAEGYTF; DNA: TGTGCCAGCTCACCCCTCGCGGCGGAGGGCTACACCTTC
V: TRBV4-1; D: .; J: TRBJ2-1; size: .; CDR3: CASSQDRPSVLEDWQFF; DNA: TGCGCCAGCAGCCAAGATAGGCCTAGCGTCCTAGAGGATTGGCAGTTCTTC